This is a list of T cell receptor beta chains from one sample in a study of shared clonotypes between healthy human individuals. Data came from immunoSEQ multiplex PCR; TCRdb stores just in-frame clones and leaves some out. The sample holds around 510,000 clones, roughly 95% seen once. The sample comprised naive CD4+ T cells sorted from blood. Every receptor here comes from a woman younger than 45 in good health. Both conserved end residues are part of each CDR3. Fields, in order: D gene, V gene, J gene, clone size, CDR3 DNA, CDR3 protein. D genes are given only for firm matches. The size entry is marked missing in some rows and otherwise reads once, few, many or a size class.

D: .; V: TRBV19; J: TRBJ2-3; size: .; DNA: TGTGCCAGTAGTACCGACCGGGTAGATACGCAGTATTTT; CDR3: CASSTDRVDTQYF
D: .; V: TRBV6-6; J: TRBJ2-3; size: .; DNA: TGTGCCAGCAGTTCCCCCGTTCGGAATACGCAGTATTTT; CDR3: CASSSPVRNTQYF
D: .; V: TRBV7-8; J: TRBJ1-5; size: .; DNA: TGTGCCAGCAGCTTAAGGGGCCAGGGTTTGAGGCAGCCCCAGCATTTT; CDR3: CASSLRGQGLRQPQHF
D: .; V: TRBV5-4; J: TRBJ2-1; size: .; DNA: TGTGCCAGCAGCTATAGCGGTAACTCCTACAATGAGCAGTTCTTC; CDR3: CASSYSGNSYNEQFF
D: TRBD2; V: TRBV19; J: TRBJ2-3; size: .; DNA: TGTGCCAGTAGTGGTGGACTAGCGGGAGCAGATACGCAGTATTTT; CDR3: CASSGGLAGADTQYF
D: .; V: TRBV7-2; J: TRBJ1-3; size: .; DNA: TGTGCCAGCAGCTTAGGCCTCTCTGGAAACACCATATATTTT; CDR3: CASSLGLSGNTIYF
D: TRBD1; V: TRBV9; J: TRBJ1-2; size: .; DNA: TGTGCCAGCAGCGGTCCGGGACAGGGTTGGTATGGCTACACCTTC; CDR3: CASSGPGQGWYGYTF
D: .; V: TRBV28; J: TRBJ2-1; size: .; DNA: TGTGCCAGCAGCCAGGAGCCCCGACAGACCAATGAGCAGTTCTTC; CDR3: CASSQEPRQTNEQFF
D: .; V: TRBV5-4; J: TRBJ1-3; size: .; DNA: TGTGCCAGCAGCAAGGAAAGCTCTGGAAACACCATATATTTT; CDR3: CASSKESSGNTIYF
D: .; V: TRBV10-1; J: TRBJ2-1; size: .; DNA: TGCGCCAGCAGTGAGTCCCGGCGGACCGGCCACAATGAGCAGTTCTTC; CDR3: CASSESRRTGHNEQFF
D: .; V: TRBV11-2; J: TRBJ2-2; size: once; DNA: TGTGCCAGCAGCTTCTCGAGGGAGACCGGGGAGCTGTTTTTT; CDR3: CASSFSRETGELFF
D: .; V: TRBV4-1; J: TRBJ2-2; size: .; DNA: TGCGCCAGCAGCCACGTCGGGAGAGGAAACACCGGGGAGCTGTTTTTT; CDR3: CASSHVGRGNTGELFF
D: .; V: TRBV30; J: TRBJ1-3; size: .; DNA: TGTGCCTGGAGTGGACAGGTTCTCTCTGGAAACACCATATATTTT; CDR3: CAWSGQVLSGNTIYF
D: .; V: TRBV7-9; J: TRBJ1-1; size: once; DNA: TGTGCCAGCAGCTTAGGGAGACAGGCAAGAGCTTTCTTT; CDR3: CASSLGRQARAFF
D: .; V: TRBV27; J: TRBJ2-7; size: .; DNA: TGTGCCAGCAGTTTGCGGGCCTTCATCTACGAGCAGTACTTC; CDR3: CASSLRAFIYEQYF
D: .; V: TRBV4-1; J: TRBJ2-1; size: .; DNA: TGCGCCAGCAGCCGCAACGTAGGACGGAACAATGAGCAGTTCTTC; CDR3: CASSRNVGRNNEQFF
D: .; V: TRBV7-9; J: TRBJ2-2; size: .; DNA: TGTGCCAGCAGCCTTCAGGCGGGCGCTCTAGACACCGGGGAGCTGTTTTTT; CDR3: CASSLQAGALDTGELFF
D: .; V: TRBV6-5; J: TRBJ1-2; size: .; DNA: TGTGCCAGCAGTTACTCGATGGTGGTACCCTATGGCTACACCTTC; CDR3: CASSYSMVVPYGYTF
D: .; V: TRBV7-9; J: TRBJ2-3; size: .; DNA: TGTGCCAGCAACGAGCCGGGAGAGGAAGATACGCAGTATTTT; CDR3: CASNEPGEEDTQYF
D: .; V: TRBV28; J: TRBJ1-4; size: .; DNA: TGTGCCAGCAGTTCCCATCAAGAGAAGGGAAAACTGTTTTTT; CDR3: CASSSHQEKGKLFF
D: .; V: TRBV6-1; J: TRBJ1-1; size: .; DNA: TGTGCCAGCAGTGAAGGCAGCACGAACACTGAAGCTTTCTTT; CDR3: CASSEGSTNTEAFF
D: .; V: TRBV6-1; J: TRBJ2-7; size: .; DNA: TGTGCCAGCAGTGGACGACAGAAACACTCCTACGAGCAGTACTTC; CDR3: CASSGRQKHSYEQYF
D: .; V: TRBV7-8; J: TRBJ2-2; size: .; DNA: TGTGCCAGCAGCTTAGGGAGATTAAACACCGGGGAGCTGTTTTTT; CDR3: CASSLGRLNTGELFF
D: TRBD1; V: TRBV28; J: TRBJ2-7; size: .; DNA: TGTGCCAGCATCCTCGGGACAGGCTCCTACGAGCAGTACTTC; CDR3: CASILGTGSYEQYF
D: TRBD2; V: TRBV4-2; J: TRBJ2-2; size: .; DNA: TGTGCCAGCAACCCTCCGAGCGGGACGGGCTCCGGGGAGCTGTTTTTT; CDR3: CASNPPSGTGSGELFF
D: TRBD1; V: TRBV6-6; J: TRBJ2-7; size: .; DNA: TGTGCCACCCAGGGGGCGTACGAGCAGTACTTC; CDR3: CATQGAYEQYF
D: .; V: TRBV6-5; J: TRBJ2-4; size: .; DNA: TGTGCCAGCAAACCTAACGGGCGGAGCATTCAGTACTTC; CDR3: CASKPNGRSIQYF
D: TRBD2; V: TRBV27; J: TRBJ2-7; size: .; DNA: TGTGCCAGCAGTTTCTCCCAACCGGGACTAGCGGGGTACGAGCAGTACTTC; CDR3: CASSFSQPGLAGYEQYF
D: TRBD2; V: TRBV18; J: TRBJ2-5; size: once; DNA: TGTGCCAGCTCACCGAGAGGTCCTAGCGGGAGCTATCAAGAGACCCAGTACTTC; CDR3: CASSPRGPSGSYQETQYF
D: .; V: TRBV28; J: TRBJ2-7; size: .; DNA: TGTGCCAGCAGTTATCTGGCGGGCTACTTTCAGTACTTC; CDR3: CASSYLAGYFQYF
D: .; V: TRBV6-1; J: TRBJ1-4; size: .; DNA: TGTGCCAGCAGTGTTTACACAGCAACTAATGAAAAACTGTTTTTT; CDR3: CASSVYTATNEKLFF
D: TRBD2; V: TRBV13; J: TRBJ2-3; size: .; DNA: TGTGCCAGCAGCTTAGTGGGACTAGCCCCGTATTTT; CDR3: CASSLVGLAPYF
D: .; V: TRBV6-5; J: TRBJ1-3; size: .; DNA: TGTGCCAGCAGCCCCGGGAGACCCTCTGGAAACACCATATATTTT; CDR3: CASSPGRPSGNTIYF
D: .; V: TRBV13; J: TRBJ1-1; size: once; DNA: TGTGCCAGCGGGATGGAGCCGAACACTGAAGCTTTCTTT; CDR3: CASGMEPNTEAFF
D: TRBD1; V: TRBV5-1; J: TRBJ2-2; size: .; DNA: TGCGCCAGCAGCAAGGGACAGATGAAGAACACCGGGGAGCTGTTTTTT; CDR3: CASSKGQMKNTGELFF
D: TRBD1; V: TRBV28; J: TRBJ1-2; size: .; DNA: TGTGCCAGCAGAATCCTTACCGGGACAGCGAACTATGGCTACACCTTC; CDR3: CASRILTGTANYGYTF
D: .; V: TRBV4-2; J: TRBJ2-7; size: .; DNA: TGTGCCAGCAGCCAAGGACTAGACAGCCACGAGCAGTACTTC; CDR3: CASSQGLDSHEQYF
D: TRBD2; V: TRBV19; J: TRBJ2-2; size: .; DNA: TGTGCCAGTAGGGCATTGCTAGCGGGAAACACCGGGGAGCTGTTTTTT; CDR3: CASRALLAGNTGELFF
D: TRBD2; V: TRBV7-2; J: TRBJ2-7; size: .; DNA: TGTGCCAGCAGCTCCCACCGGACTAGCGAGGTCTACGAGCAGTACTTC; CDR3: CASSSHRTSEVYEQYF
D: TRBD2; V: TRBV28; J: TRBJ2-7; size: .; DNA: TGTGCCAGCAGCGCGGCGGGAGTGTCCTACGAGCAGTACTTC; CDR3: CASSAAGVSYEQYF
D: TRBD1; V: TRBV2; J: TRBJ1-1; size: .; DNA: TGTGCCAGCAGAGGACAGGGGGCTGGGAGCGGCACTGAAGCTTTCTTT; CDR3: CASRGQGAGSGTEAFF
D: .; V: TRBV7-9; J: TRBJ1-2; size: .; DNA: TGTGCCAGCAGCTTAGCGGTGACGACAGGCGGGTATGGCTACACCTTC; CDR3: CASSLAVTTGGYGYTF
D: TRBD2; V: TRBV27; J: TRBJ2-5; size: .; DNA: TGTGCCAGCAGCAAAGATCCGGGACTAGGCAACCAGTACTTC; CDR3: CASSKDPGLGNQYF
D: .; V: TRBV28; J: TRBJ2-7; size: .; DNA: TGTGCCAGCAGTTTCCAGGCCCCTTACGAGCAGTACTTC; CDR3: CASSFQAPYEQYF
D: TRBD2; V: TRBV7-9; J: TRBJ2-2; size: .; DNA: TGTGCCAGCAGCGCCGGACTAGCGGGAGGGAGGAACACCGGGGAGCTGTTTTTT; CDR3: CASSAGLAGGRNTGELFF